This T cell receptor beta chain was found in a study of cytomegalovirus exposure and HLA in healthy donors. Germline V gene sequence: CDR1 LGHNA, CDR2 YNFKEQ. Trimming shortened V by 8 bases and J by 6 bases, and 17 bases separated the two germline ends. The CDR3 has 13 residues. Researchers ran the PCR with 60 Vbeta and 13 Jbeta primers. Sequencing was performed with immunoSEQ multiplex PCR; in TCRdb, only in-frame clones are kept and a portion is missing. The data contain some 170,000 clones, about 75% of them singletons. The sequence was obtained from a man aged 40-49 years in good health and CMV-seropositive. The sample consisted of PBMCs. The chain links TRBV4-2 to TRBJ2-7; possible D gene TRBD1, 5 bases. The CDR3 sequence: CASANRQSAEQYF. The CDR3 DNA follows: TGTGCCAGCGCAAACCGACAGTCCGCCGAGCAGTACTTC.